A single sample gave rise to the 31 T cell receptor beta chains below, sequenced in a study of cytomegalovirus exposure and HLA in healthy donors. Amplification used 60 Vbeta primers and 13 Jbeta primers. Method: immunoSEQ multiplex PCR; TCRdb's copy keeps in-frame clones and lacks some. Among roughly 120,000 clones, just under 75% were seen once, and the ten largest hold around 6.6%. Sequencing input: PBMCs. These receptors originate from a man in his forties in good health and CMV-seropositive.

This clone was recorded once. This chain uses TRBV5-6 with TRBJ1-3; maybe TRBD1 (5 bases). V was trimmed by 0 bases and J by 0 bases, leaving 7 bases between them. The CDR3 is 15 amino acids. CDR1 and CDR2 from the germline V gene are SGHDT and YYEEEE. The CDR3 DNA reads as TGTGCCAGCAGCTTGGGACAGATCTCTGGAAACACCATATATTTT. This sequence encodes CASSLGQISGNTIYF.

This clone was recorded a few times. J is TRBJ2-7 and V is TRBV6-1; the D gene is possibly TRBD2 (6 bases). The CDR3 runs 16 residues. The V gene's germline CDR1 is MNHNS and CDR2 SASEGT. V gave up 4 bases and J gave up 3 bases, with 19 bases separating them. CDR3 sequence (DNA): TGTGCCAGCAGTGGGTCGGACCTGGGGGGTGGCTACGAGCAGTACTTC. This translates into CASSGSDLGGGYEQYF.

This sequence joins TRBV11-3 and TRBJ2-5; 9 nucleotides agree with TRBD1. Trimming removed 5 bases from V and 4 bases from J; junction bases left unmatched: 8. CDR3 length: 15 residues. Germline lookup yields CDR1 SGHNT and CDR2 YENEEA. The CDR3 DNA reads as TGTGCCAGCAGCCGAGGGGACAGGGACGGAGAGACCCAGTACTTC. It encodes CASSRGDRDGETQYF.

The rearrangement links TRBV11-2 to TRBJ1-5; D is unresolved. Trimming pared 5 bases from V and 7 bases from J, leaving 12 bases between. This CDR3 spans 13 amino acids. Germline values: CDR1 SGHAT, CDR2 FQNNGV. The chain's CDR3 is CASSHTAVQPQHF. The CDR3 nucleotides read TGTGCCAGCAGCCATACAGCCGTCCAGCCCCAGCATTTT. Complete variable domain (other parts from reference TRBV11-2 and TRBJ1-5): EAGVAQSPRYKIIEKRQSVAFWCNPISGHATLYWYQQILGQGPKLLIQFQNNGVVDDSQLPKDRFSAERLKGVDSTLKIQPAKLEDSAVYLCASSHTAVQPQHFGDGTRLSIL.

This CDR3 is CASSSGAVNEQFF. The CDR3, as DNA: TGTGCCAGCAGCTCAGGGGCAGTCAATGAGCAGTTCTTC. The chain is built from TRBV7-2 and TRBJ2-1; D might be TRBD1 (6 bases). V shed 4 bases and J shed 6 bases, with 10 bases lying between them. The CDR3 runs 13 residues. Germline V gene data show CDR1 as SGHTA and CDR2 as FQGNSA.

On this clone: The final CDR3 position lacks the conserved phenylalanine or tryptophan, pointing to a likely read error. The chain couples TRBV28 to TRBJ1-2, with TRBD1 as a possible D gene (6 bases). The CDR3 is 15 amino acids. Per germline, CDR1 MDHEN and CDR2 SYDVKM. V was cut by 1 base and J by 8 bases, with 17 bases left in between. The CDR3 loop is CASSLFLRGAGGYTL. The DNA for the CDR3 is TGTGCCAGCAGTTTATTCCTCCGGGGGGCGGGAGGCTACACCCTC.

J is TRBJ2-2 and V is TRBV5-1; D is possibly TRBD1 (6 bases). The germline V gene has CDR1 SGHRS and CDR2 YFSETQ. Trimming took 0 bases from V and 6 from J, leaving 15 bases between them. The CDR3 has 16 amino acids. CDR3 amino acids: CASSLGQAFGSGELFF. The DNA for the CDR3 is TGCGCCAGCAGCTTGGGACAGGCGTTTGGGTCCGGGGAGCTGTTTTTT.

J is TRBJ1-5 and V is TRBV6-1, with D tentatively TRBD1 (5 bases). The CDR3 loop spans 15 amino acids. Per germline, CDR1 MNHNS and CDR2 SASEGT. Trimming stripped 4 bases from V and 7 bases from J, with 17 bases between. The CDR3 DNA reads TGTGCCAGCAGTGGCTGGGGAGGGGTGGACCAGCCCCAGCATTTT. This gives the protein CASSGWGGVDQPQHF.

The DNA for the CDR3 is TGTGCCAGCAGTGGACAGGGCAACACCATATATTTT. Residues: CASSGQGNTIYF. The rearrangement joins TRBV6-5 to TRBJ1-3; TRBD1 aligns across 8 bases. The V segment lost 5 bases and the J segment 7 bases; nucleotides outside the gene matches: 1. The CDR3 loop spans 12 amino acids. In germline, CDR1 is MNHEY, CDR2 SVGAGI.

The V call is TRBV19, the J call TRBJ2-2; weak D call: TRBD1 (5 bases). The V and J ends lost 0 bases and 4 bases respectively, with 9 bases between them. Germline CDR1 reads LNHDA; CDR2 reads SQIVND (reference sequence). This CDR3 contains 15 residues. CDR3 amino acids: CASSIEGLLTGELFF. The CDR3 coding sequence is TGTGCCAGTAGTATAGAGGGGCTACTCACCGGGGAGCTGTTTTTT.

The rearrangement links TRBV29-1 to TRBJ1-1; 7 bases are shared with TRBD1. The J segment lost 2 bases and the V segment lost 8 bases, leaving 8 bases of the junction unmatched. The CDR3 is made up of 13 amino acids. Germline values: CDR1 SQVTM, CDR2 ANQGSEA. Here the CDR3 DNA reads TGCAGCATAAGACAGGGAGTTAACACTGAAGCTTTCTTT. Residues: CSIRQGVNTEAFF.

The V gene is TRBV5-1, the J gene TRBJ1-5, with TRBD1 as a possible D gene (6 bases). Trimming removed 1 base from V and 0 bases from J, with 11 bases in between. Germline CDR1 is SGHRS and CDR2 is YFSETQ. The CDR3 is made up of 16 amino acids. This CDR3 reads CASSLTGPYSNQPQHF. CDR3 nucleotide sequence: TGCGCCAGCAGCTTGACAGGGCCTTATAGCAATCAGCCCCAGCATTTT. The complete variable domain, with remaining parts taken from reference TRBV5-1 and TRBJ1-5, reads KAGVTQTPRYLIKTRGQQVTLSCSPISGHRSVSWYQQTPGQGLQFLFEYFSETQRNKGNFPGRFSGRQFSNSRSEMNVSTLELGDSALYLCASSLTGPYSNQPQHFGDGTRLSIL.

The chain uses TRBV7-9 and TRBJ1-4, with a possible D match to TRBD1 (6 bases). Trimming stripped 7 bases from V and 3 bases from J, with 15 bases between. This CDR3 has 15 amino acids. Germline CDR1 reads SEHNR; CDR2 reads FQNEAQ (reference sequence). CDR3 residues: CASTGGQGANEKLFF. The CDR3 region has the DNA TGTGCCAGCACGGGGGGGCAAGGGGCTAATGAAAAACTGTTTTTT.

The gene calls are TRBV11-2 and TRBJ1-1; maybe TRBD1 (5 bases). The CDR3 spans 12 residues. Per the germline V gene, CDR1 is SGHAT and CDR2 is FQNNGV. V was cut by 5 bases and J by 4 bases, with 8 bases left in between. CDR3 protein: CASSAGGTEAFF. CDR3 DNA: TGTGCCAGCAGCGCGGGGGGCACTGAAGCTTTCTTT.

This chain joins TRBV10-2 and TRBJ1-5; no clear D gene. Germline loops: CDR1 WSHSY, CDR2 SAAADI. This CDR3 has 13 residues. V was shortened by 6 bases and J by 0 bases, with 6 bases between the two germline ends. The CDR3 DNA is TGCGCCAGCAGCTCCGGTAGCAATCAGCCCCAGCATTTT. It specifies CASSSGSNQPQHF.

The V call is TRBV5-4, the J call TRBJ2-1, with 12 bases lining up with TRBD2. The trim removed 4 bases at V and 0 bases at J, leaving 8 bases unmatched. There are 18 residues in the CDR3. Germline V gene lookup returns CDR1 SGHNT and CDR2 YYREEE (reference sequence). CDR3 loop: CASSPGTSGLRSYNEQFF. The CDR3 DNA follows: TGTGCCAGCAGCCCCGGGACTAGCGGGTTACGCTCCTACAATGAGCAGTTCTTC.

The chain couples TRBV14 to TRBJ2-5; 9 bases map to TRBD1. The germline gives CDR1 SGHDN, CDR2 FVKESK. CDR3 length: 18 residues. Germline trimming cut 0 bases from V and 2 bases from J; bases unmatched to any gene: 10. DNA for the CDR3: TGTGCCAGCAGCCAAGATTCAAGGCGACAGGGGGTACAAGAGACCCAGTACTTC. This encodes CASSQDSRRQGVQETQYF.

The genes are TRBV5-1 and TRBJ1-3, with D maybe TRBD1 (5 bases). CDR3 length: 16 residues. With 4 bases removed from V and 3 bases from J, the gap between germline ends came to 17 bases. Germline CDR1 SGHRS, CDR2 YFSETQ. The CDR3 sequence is CASSPGGEIIGNTIYF. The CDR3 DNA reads TGCGCCAGCAGCCCGGGGGGGGAAATCATTGGAAACACCATATATTTT.

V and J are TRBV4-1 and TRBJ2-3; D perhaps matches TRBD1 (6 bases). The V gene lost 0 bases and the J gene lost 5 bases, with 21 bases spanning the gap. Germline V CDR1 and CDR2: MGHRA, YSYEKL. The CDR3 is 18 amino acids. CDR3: CASSQERFRGTLVDTQYF. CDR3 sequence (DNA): TGCGCCAGCAGCCAAGAGAGATTCCGTGGGACACTTGTAGATACGCAGTATTTT.

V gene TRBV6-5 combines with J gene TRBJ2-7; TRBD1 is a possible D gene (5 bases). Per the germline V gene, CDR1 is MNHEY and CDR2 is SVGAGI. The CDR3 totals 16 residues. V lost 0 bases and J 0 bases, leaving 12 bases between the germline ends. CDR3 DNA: TGTGCCAGCAGTTACTCGAGGCAGGGAATCTCCTACGAGCAGTACTTC. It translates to CASSYSRQGISYEQYF.

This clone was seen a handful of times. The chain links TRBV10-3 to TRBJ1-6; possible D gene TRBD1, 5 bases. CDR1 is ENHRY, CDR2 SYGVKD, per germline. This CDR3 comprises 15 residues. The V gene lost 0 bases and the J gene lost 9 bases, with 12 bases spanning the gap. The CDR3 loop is CAISESGALGSPLHF. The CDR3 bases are TGTGCCATCAGTGAGTCTGGGGCCCTGGGTTCACCCCTCCACTTT.

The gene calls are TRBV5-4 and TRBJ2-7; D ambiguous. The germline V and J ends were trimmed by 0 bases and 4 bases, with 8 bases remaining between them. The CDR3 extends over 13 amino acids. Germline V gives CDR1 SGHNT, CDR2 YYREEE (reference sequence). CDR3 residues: CASSLGHQYEQYF. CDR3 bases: TGTGCCAGCAGCTTGGGACACCAATACGAGCAGTACTTC.

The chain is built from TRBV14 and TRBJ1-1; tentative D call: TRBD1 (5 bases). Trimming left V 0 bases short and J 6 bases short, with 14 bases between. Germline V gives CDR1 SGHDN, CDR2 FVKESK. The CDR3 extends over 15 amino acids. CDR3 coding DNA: TGTGCCAGCAGCCAAGATCAACCAGGGTTGGCTGAAGCTTTCTTT. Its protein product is CASSQDQPGLAEAFF. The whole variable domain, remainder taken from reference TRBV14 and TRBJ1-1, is EAGVTQFPSHSVIEKGQTVTLRCDPISGHDNLYWYRRVMGKEIKFLLHFVKESKQDESGMPNNRFLAERTGGTYSTLKVQPAELEDSGVYFCASSQDQPGLAEAFFGQGTRLTVV.

In DNA form, the CDR3 reads TGTGCCAGCAGCTCGGGTAACACCGGGGAGCTGTTTTTT. This sequence encodes CASSSGNTGELFF. V is TRBV7-9 and J is TRBJ2-2; D gene uncertain. The CDR3 is 13 residues long. V lost 4 bases and J lost 2, with 5 bases in between. Germline V CDR1 and CDR2: SEHNR, FQNEAQ (reference sequence).

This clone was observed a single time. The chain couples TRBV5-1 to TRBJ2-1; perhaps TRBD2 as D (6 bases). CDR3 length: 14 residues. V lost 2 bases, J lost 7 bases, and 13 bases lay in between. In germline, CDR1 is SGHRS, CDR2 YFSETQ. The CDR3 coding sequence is TGCGCCAGCAGCTTATGGCGGGATAATAATGAGCAGTTCTTC. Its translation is CASSLWRDNNEQFF.

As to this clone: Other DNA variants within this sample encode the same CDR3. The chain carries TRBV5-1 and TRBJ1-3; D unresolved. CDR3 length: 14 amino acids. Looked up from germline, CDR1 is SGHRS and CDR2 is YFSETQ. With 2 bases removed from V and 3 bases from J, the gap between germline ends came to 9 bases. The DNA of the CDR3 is TGCGCCAGCAGCTTAGAAGGGAGTGGAAACACCATATATTTT. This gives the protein CASSLEGSGNTIYF.

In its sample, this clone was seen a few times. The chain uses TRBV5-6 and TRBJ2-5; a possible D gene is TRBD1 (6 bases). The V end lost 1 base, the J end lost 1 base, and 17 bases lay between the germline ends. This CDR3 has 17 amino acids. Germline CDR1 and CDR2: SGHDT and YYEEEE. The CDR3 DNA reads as TGTGCCAGCAGCTTGATTGGCACGGACAGATTCCAAGAGACCCAGTACTTC. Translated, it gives CASSLIGTDRFQETQYF.

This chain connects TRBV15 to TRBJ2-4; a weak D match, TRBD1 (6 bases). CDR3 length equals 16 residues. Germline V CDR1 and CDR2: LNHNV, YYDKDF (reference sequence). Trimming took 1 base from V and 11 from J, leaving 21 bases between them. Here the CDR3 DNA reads TGTGCCACCAGCAGAGTCGTAGGTCTTGGTGGGGGCCTTCAGTACTTC. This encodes CATSRVVGLGGGLQYF.

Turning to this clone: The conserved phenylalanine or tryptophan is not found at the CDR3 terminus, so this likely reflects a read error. CDR3 nucleotide sequence: TGTGCCAGCAGCTTGTGGCGGGCCGACTCCTACGAGCAGTACCTC. It yields the protein CASSLWRADSYEQYL. V and J are TRBV5-6 and TRBJ2-7; the D gene is possibly TRBD2 (5 bases). The V gene lost 1 base and the J gene lost 0 bases, with 11 bases spanning the gap. Per germline, CDR1 SGHDT and CDR2 YYEEEE. CDR3 size: 15 residues.

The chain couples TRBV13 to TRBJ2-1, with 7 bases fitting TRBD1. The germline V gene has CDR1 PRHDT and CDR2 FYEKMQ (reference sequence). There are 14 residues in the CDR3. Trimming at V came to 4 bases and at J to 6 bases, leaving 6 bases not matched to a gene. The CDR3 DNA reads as TGTGCCAGCAGCTCCAGGGACAGCGGCAATGAGCAGTTCTTC. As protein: CASSSRDSGNEQFF. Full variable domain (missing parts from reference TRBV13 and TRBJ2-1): AAGVIQSPRHLIKEKRETATLKCYPIPRHDTVYWYQQGPGQDPQFLISFYEKMQSDKGSIPDRFSAQQFSDYHSELNMSSLELGDSALYFCASSSRDSGNEQFFGPGTRLTVL.

This CDR3 reads CASSPLTGGFYEQYF. DNA for the CDR3: TGTGCCAGCTCACCACTGACAGGGGGCTTCTACGAGCAGTACTTC. This chain links TRBV18 with TRBJ2-7; TRBD1 agrees at 10 bases. This CDR3 comprises 15 residues. The junction had 3 bases not matched to a gene; V was cut back by 1 base and J by 3 bases. CDR1 is KGHSH, CDR2 LQKENI, per germline.